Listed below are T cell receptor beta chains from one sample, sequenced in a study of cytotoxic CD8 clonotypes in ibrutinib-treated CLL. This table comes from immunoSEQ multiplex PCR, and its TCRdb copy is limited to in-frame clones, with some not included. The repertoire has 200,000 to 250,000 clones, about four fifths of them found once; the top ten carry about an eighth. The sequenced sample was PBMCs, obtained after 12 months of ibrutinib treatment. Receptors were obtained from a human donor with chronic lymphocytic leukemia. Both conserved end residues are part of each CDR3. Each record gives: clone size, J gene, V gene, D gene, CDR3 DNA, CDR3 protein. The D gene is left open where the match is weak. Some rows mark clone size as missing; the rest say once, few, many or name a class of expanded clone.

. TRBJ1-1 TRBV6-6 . TGTGCCAGCACCCACGGGGGGGTTGGCACTGAAGCTTTCTTT CASTHGGVGTEAFF
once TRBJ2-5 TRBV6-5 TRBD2 TGTGCCAGCAGTTACATTAGCGGGGGGGCGGCCCAGTACTTC CASSYISGGAAQYF
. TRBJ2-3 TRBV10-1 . TGCGCCAGCAGTTTGAGAGAACCAGATACGCAGTATTTT CASSLREPDTQYF
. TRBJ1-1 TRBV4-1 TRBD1 TGCGCCAGCAGCCAACAGACAGGGGAGAACACTGAAGCTTTCTTT CASSQQTGENTEAFF
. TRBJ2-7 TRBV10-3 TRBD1 TGTGCCATCAGCGACCAGGACAGGGACGCCTACGAGCAGTACTTC CAISDQDRDAYEQYF
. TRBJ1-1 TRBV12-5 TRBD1 TGTGCTAGTGGTGCACAGGGGTACACTGAAGCTTTCTTT CASGAQGYTEAFF
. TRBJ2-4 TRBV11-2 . TGTGCCAGCAGCTTAGATCCTGTCAGGAGCCGGGGGGCCAAAAACATTCAGTACTTC CASSLDPVRSRGAKNIQYF
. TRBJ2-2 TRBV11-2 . TGTGCCAGCAGGACCGGACACTCGAACACCGGGGAGCTGTTTTTT CASRTGHSNTGELFF
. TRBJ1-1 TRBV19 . TGTGCCAGTAGGAACCAGGGGCCTGACACTGAAGCTTTCTTT CASRNQGPDTEAFF
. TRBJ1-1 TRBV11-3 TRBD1 TGTGCCAGCAGCTTGAGACAGGGGACTGAAGCTTTCTTT CASSLRQGTEAFF
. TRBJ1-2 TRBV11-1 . TGTGCCAGCAGCTTATACAAGGATGGCTACACCTTC CASSLYKDGYTF
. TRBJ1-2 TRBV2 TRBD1 TGTGCCAGCAGTCCCCTCACCAGGGGGAGTTATGGCTACACCTTC CASSPLTRGSYGYTF
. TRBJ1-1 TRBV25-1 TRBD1 TGTGCCAGCAGTCTTCAGGGGGGGGGCACTGAAGCTTTCTTT CASSLQGGGTEAFF
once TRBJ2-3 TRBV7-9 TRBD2 TGTGCCAGCGCCGGGGGGAGCACAGATACGCAGTATTTT CASAGGSTDTQYF
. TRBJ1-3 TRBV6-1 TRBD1 TGTGCCAGCAGTGAAGCAATGACAGGGGCCGGAAACACCATATATTTT CASSEAMTGAGNTIYF
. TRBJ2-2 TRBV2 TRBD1 TGTGCCAGCACAGGGGGCTGGACCGGGGAGCTGTTTTTT CASTGGWTGELFF
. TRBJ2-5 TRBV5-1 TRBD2 TGCGCCAGCAGCTTTAACACGTTTTGGGCTAGCGGGAGGACACAAGAGACCCAGTACTTC CASSFNTFWASGRTQETQYF
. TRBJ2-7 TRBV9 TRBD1 TGTGCCAGCAGCCGGGAAGGGGGCCCCATCTACGAGCAGTACTTC CASSREGGPIYEQYF
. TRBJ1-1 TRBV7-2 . TGTGCCAGCAGCCAAGCACCTGGGATGAACACTGAAGCTTTCTTT CASSQAPGMNTEAFF
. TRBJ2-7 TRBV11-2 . TGTGCCAGCAGCCCCTCCGGGGTGGCGGGGATCGAGCAGTACTTC CASSPSGVAGIEQYF
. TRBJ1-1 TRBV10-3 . TGTGCCATCAGTTGGGAGCTTCTGAACACTGAAGCTTTCTTT CAISWELLNTEAFF
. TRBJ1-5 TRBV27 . TGTGCCAGCAGTTTATACCCCGCCGGGAGAGGCAATCAGCCCCAGCATTTT CASSLYPAGRGNQPQHF
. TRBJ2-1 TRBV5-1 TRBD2 TGCGCCAGCAGCTTGCCCACTAGGGGACTAGCGGGGGTGACATCCTACAATGAGCAGTTCTTC CASSLPTRGLAGVTSYNEQFF
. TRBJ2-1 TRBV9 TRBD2 TGTGCCAGCAGCCCGGGACTAGAGCAGTTCTTC CASSPGLEQFF
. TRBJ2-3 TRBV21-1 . TGTGCCAGCAGCGGAGGTTTCGGGACAGATACGCAGTATTTT CASSGGFGTDTQYF
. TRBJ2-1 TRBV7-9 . TGTGCCAGCAGCCCAGGATACCTCCACAATGAGCAGTTCTTC CASSPGYLHNEQFF
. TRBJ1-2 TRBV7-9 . TGTGCCAGCTCGCCCCCAGGGGATGGCTACACCTTC CASSPPGDGYTF
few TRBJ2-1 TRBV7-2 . TGTGCCAGCAGAGTGAGAGGGTTCAATGAGCAGTTCTTC CASRVRGFNEQFF
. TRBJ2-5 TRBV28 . TGTGCCAGCAGTTTGGGTGGGAAGGGCGAGACCCAGTACTTC CASSLGGKGETQYF
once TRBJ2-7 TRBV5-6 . TGTGCCAGCAGCTTGAGCCTTTCGCTGAGGCTCGACGAGCAGTACTTC CASSLSLSLRLDEQYF
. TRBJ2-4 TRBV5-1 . TGCGCCAGCAGCTTGGATAGCGTCAAAAACATTCAGTACTTC CASSLDSVKNIQYF
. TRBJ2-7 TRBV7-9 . TGTGCCAGCAGCCCCACAGGTTACGAGCAGTACTTC CASSPTGYEQYF
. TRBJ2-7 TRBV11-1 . TGTGCCAGCAGCATGGACAGCCCCTACGAGCAGTACTTC CASSMDSPYEQYF
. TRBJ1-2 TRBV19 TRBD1 TGTGCCAGTACCCCTCAGCAGGGGACAGAGTATGGCTACACCTTC CASTPQQGTEYGYTF
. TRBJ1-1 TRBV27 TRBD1 TGTGCCAGCATTTCAGGGACAGAGAACACTGAAGCTTTCTTT CASISGTENTEAFF
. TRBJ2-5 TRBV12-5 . TGTGCTAGTGGTTTGGTAGGTTACGAAGAGACCCAGTACTTC CASGLVGYEETQYF
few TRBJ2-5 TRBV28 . TGTGCCAGCAGTTTAGGGGAGACGGAGACCCAGTACTTC CASSLGETETQYF
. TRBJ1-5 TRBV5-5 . TGTGCCAGCAGCATTGGGGGGTCACAAAATCAGCCCCAGCATTTT CASSIGGSQNQPQHF
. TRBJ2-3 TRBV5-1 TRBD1 TGCGCCAGCAGCTGGACAGGGGATTACACAGATACGCAGTATTTT CASSWTGDYTDTQYF
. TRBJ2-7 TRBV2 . TGTGCCAGCAGTGAAGGCCCCTACGAGCAGTACTTC CASSEGPYEQYF
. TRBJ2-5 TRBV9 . TGTGCCAGCAGCACCCTGGTCTCACAAGAGACCCAGTACTTC CASSTLVSQETQYF
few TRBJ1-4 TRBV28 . TGTGCCAGCAGTTTCGTAGGGGGAACAGCTAATGAAAAACTGTTTTTT CASSFVGGTANEKLFF
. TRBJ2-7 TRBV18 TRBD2 TGTGCCAGCTCACCACCAGGACTAGCGTTACCCACGGGTGGGGAGCAGTACTTC CASSPPGLALPTGGEQYF
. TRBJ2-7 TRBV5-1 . TGCGCCAGCAGCTTGAGCCAGGGAACCTACGAGCAGTACTTC CASSLSQGTYEQYF
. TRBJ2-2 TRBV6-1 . TGTGCCAGCAGTGGGACTGTCGGCGGGGAGCTGTTTTTT CASSGTVGGELFF
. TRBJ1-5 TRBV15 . TGTGCCACCAGCAGAGATACGGGTCAGCCCCAGCATTTT CATSRDTGQPQHF
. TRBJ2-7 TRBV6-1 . TGTGCCAGCAGCGCGGGGGCTAGCGAGGTGCAGTACTTC CASSAGASEVQYF
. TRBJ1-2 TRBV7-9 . TGTGCCAGCAGCCCCCCGACGGGGGGCTACACCTTC CASSPPTGGYTF